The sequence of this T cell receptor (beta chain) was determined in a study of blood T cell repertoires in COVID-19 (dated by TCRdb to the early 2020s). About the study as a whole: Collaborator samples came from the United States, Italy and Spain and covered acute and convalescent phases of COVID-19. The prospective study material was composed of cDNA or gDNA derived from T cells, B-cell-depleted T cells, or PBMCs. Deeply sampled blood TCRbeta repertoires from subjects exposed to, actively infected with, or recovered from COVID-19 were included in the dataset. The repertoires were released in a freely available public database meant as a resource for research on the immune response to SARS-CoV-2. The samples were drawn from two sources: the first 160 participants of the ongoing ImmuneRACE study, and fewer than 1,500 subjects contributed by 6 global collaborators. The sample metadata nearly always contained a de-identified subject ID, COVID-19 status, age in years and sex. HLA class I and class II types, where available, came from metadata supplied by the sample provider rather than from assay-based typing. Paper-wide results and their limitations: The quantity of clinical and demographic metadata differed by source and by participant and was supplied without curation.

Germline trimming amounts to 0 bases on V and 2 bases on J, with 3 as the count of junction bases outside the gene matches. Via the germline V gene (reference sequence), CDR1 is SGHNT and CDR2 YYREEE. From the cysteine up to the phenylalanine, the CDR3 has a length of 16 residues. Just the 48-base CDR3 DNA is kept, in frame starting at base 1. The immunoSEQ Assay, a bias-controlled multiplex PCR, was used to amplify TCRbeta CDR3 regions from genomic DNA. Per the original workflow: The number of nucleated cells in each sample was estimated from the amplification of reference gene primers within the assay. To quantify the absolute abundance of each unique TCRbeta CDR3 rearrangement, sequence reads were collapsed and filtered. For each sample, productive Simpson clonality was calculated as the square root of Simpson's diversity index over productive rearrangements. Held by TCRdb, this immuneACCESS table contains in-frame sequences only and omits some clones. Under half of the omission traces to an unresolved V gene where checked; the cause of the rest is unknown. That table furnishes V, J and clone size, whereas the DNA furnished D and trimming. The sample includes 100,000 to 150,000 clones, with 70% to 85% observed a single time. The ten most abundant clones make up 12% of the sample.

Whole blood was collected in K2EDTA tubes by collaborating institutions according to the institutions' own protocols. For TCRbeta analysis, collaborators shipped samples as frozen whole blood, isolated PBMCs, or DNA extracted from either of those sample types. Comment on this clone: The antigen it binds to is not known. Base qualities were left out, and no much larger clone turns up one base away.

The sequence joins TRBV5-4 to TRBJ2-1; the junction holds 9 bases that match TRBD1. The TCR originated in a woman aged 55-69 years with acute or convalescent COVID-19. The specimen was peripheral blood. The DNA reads TGTGCCAGCAGCTTGGGCCGACAGGGGGCCTACAATGAGCAGTTCTTC. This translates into CASSLGRQGAYNEQFF.